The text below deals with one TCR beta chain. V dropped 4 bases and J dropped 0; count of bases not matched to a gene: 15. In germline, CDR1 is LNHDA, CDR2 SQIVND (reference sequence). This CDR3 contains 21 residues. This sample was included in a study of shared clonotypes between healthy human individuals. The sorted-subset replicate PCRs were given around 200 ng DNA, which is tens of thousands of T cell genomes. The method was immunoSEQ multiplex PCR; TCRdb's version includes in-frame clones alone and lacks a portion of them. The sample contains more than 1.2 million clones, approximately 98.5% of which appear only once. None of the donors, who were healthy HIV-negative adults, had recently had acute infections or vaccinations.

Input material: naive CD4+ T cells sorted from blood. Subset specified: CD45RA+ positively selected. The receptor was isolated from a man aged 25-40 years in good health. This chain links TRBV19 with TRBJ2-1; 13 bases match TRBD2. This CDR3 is CASSTRTSGSYWTSSYNEQFF. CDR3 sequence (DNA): TGTGCCAGTAGTACTAGGACTAGCGGGAGCTATTGGACAAGCTCCTACAATGAGCAGTTCTTC. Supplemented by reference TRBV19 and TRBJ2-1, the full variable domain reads DGGITQSPKYLFRKEGQNVTLSCEQNLNHDAMYWYRQDPGQGLRLIYYSQIVNDFQKGDIAEGYSVSREKKESFPLTVTSAQKNPTAFYLCASSTRTSGSYWTSSYNEQFFGPGTRLTVL.